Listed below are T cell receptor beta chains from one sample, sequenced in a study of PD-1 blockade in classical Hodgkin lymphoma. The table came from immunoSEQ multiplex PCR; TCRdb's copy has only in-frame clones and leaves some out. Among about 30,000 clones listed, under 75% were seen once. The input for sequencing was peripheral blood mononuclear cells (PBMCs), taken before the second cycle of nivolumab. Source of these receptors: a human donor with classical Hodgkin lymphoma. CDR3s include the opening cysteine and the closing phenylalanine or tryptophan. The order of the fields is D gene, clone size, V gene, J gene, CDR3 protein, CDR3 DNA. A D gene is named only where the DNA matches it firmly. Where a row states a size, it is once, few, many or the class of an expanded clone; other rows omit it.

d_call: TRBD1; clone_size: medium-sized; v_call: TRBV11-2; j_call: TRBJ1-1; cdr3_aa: CASSAGGVAEAFF; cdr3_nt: TGTGCCAGCAGTGCAGGGGGGGTGGCTGAAGCTTTCTTT
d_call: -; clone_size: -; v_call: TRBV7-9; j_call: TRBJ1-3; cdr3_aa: CASSFAVSGNTIYF; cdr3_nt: TGTGCCAGCAGCTTCGCAGTCTCTGGAAACACCATATATTTT
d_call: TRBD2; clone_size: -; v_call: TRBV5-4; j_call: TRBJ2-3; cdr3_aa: CASSSASGIYTDTQYF; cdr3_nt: TGTGCCAGCAGCTCGGCTAGCGGGATCTACACAGATACGCAGTATTTT
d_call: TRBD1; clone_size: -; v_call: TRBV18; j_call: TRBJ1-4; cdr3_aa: CASSPRTGGNEKLFF; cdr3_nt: TGTGCCAGCTCTCCTCGGACAGGGGGAAATGAAAAACTGTTTTTT
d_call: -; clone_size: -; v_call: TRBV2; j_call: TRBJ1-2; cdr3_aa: CASRQGPGYTF; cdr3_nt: TGTGCCAGCAGGCAGGGGCCTGGCTACACCTTC
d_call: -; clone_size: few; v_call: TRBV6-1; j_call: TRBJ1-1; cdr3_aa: CASTQPGGTEAFF; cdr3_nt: TGTGCCAGCACACAGCCTGGGGGCACTGAAGCTTTCTTT
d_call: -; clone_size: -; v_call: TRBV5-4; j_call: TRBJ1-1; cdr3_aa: CASSLDRDTEAFF; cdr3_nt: TGTGCCAGCAGCTTGGACCGGGATACTGAAGCTTTCTTT
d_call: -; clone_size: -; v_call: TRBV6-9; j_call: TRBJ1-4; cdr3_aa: CARSLWKLFF; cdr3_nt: TGTGCCCGCTCCTTGTGGAAACTGTTTTTT
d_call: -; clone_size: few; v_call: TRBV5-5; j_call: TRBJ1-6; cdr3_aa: CASNLGGTGSNSPLHF; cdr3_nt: TGTGCCAGCAACCTGGGGGGGACTGGTTCGAATTCACCCCTCCACTTT
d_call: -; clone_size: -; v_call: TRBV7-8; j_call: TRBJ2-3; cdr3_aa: CASSLRIQTRTDTQYF; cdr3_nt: TGTGCCAGCAGCTTAAGAATCCAAACCCGGACAGATACGCAGTATTTT
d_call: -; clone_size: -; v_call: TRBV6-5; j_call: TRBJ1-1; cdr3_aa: CASSPGGTKNTEAFF; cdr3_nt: TGTGCCAGCAGTCCCGGGGGGACCAAGAACACTGAAGCTTTCTTT
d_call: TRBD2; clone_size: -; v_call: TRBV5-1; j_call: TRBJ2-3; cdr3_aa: CASSYGGGTSTDTQYF; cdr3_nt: TGCGCCAGCAGCTACGGCGGGGGGACCAGCACAGATACGCAGTATTTT
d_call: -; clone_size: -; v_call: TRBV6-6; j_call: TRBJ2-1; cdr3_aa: CASSLTTTPLNEQFF; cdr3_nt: TGTGCCAGCAGTCTCACCACGACCCCTCTCAATGAGCAGTTCTTC
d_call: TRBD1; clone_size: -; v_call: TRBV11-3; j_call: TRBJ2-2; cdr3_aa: CASSPGTGGETGELFF; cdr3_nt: TGTGCCAGCAGCCCCGGGACAGGGGGCGAAACCGGGGAGCTGTTTTTT
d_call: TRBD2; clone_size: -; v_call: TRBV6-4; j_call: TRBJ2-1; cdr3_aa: CASNSPGTSGGVPTNEQFF; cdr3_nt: TGTGCCAGCAACTCCCCGGGGACTAGCGGGGGCGTGCCTACCAATGAGCAGTTCTTC
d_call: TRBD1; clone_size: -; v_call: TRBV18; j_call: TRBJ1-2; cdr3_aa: CASSQVQGTARNLNYGYTF; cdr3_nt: TGTGCCAGCTCACAGGTGCAAGGGACAGCTCGTAACCTTAACTATGGCTACACCTTC
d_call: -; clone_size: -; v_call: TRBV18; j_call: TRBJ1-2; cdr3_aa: CASSPPQGPRDGYTF; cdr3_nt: TGTGCCAGCTCACCCCCCCAAGGCCCGCGGGATGGCTACACCTTC
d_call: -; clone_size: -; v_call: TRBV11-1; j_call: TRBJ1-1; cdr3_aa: CATRSGGDWTEAFF; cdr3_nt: TGTGCCACCCGCTCCGGGGGGGATTGGACTGAAGCTTTCTTT
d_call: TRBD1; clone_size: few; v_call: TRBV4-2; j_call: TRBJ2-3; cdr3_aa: CASSQDFGQGARDTQYF; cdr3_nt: TGTGCCAGCAGCCAAGATTTCGGACAGGGGGCTAGAGATACGCAGTATTTT
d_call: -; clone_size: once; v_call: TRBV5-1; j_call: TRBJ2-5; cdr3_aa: CASSSLDSSNRGTQYF; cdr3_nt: TGCGCCAGCAGCTCCTTAGACAGTTCAAATCGGGGGACCCAGTACTTC
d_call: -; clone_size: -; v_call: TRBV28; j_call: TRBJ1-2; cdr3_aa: CASSLGTPLYGYTF; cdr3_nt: TGTGCCAGCAGTCTGGGGACACCTCTCTATGGCTACACCTTC
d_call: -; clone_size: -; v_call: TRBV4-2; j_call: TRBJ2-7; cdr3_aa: CASSQDSAGVGSYEQYF; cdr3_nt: TGTGCCAGCAGCCAAGATAGTGCAGGGGTCGGGTCCTACGAGCAGTACTTC
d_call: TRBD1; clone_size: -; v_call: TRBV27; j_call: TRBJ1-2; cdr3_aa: CASSIRTGVGYTF; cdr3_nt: TGTGCCAGCAGTATCCGCACAGGGGTCGGCTACACCTTC
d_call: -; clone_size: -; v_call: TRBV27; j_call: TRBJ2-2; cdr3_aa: CASSMGQNTGELFF; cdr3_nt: TGTGCCAGCAGTATGGGACAGAACACCGGGGAGCTGTTTTTT
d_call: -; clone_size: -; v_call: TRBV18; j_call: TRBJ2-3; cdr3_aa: CASSFKPGTTDTQYF; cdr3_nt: TGTGCCAGCTCATTCAAACCCGGGACCACAGATACGCAGTATTTT